The next 14 T cell receptor beta chains were all read from a single sample in a study of T cell responses to AZD1222 COVID-19 vaccine. Method: immunoSEQ multiplex PCR; TCRdb's copy keeps in-frame clones and lacks some. The sample records approximately 43,000 clones, approximately 88% being singletons. The sample here was peripheral blood, taken 28 days after the second AZD1222 dose. These receptors were obtained from an adult who received the AZD1222 COVID-19 vaccine.

This rearrangement joins TRBV4-2 to TRBJ1-1, with TRBD1 matching 8 bases. The V and J ends lost 1 base and 3 bases, in that order; junction bases with no gene match: 10. The CDR3 contains 17 residues. Germline V gene lookup returns CDR1 LGHNA and CDR2 YNFKEQ. As DNA, the CDR3 is TGTGCCAGCAGCCAAGCGAGAAACAGGGGGAGGGACACTGAAGCTTTCTTT. It codes for CASSQARNRGRDTEAFF.

The J gene is TRBJ2-2, the V gene TRBV24-1, with D possibly being TRBD1 (6 bases). Germline V gene sequence: CDR1 KGHDR, CDR2 SFDVKD. Trimming cost V 2 bases and J 3 bases, with 12 bases left between them. The CDR3 length is 16 residues. The CDR3: CATSDSRTADTGELFF. CDR3 nucleotide sequence: TGTGCCACCAGTGATTCCAGGACAGCCGACACCGGGGAGCTGTTTTTT.

The CDR3 sequence is CASSLGGGGNQPQHF. The DNA of the CDR3 is TGTGCCAGCAGCTTAGGAGGCGGTGGCAATCAGCCCCAGCATTTT. The chain links TRBV7-2 to TRBJ1-5; D uncertain. V gave up 1 base and J gave up 2 bases, with 9 bases separating them. The CDR3 has 15 residues. Germline V gene data show CDR1 as SGHTA and CDR2 as FQGNSA.

The chain employs TRBV15 and TRBJ2-7; D ambiguous. V shed 0 bases and J shed 0 bases, with 9 bases lying between them. The germline gives CDR1 LNHNV, CDR2 YYDKDF (reference sequence). The CDR3 length is 15 residues. CDR3 loop: CATSRESSSSYEQYF. As DNA, the CDR3 is TGTGCCACCAGCAGAGAGTCGAGTAGCTCCTACGAGCAGTACTTC.

This clone was seen once. V is TRBV12-1 and J is TRBJ2-5; the table's D call of TRBD1 was not tested on the DNA. TRBV12-1 corresponds to a pseudogene. The CDR3 has 14 amino acids. The CDR3: CASSFVGQGETQYF. Written as DNA, the CDR3 is TGTGCCAGCAGCTTTGTAGGGCAGGGAGAGACCCAGTACTTC.

The chain couples TRBV11-3 to TRBJ1-1; 10 nucleotides line up with TRBD1. The CDR3 runs to 15 residues. Germline CDR1 and CDR2: SGHNT and YENEEA. V lost 3 bases, J lost 6 bases, and 7 bases stayed unmatched. The CDR3 loop reads CASSFPGTGVPEAFF. The CDR3 bases are TGTGCCAGCAGCTTCCCCGGGACAGGGGTCCCTGAAGCTTTCTTT.

The V and J genes are TRBV7-2 and TRBJ2-1, with 10 bases identical to TRBD2. The CDR3 sequence is 15 residues long. V dropped 5 bases and J dropped 3; count of bases not matched to a gene: 4. Looked up from germline, CDR1 is SGHTA and CDR2 is FQGNSA. The CDR3 DNA reads TGTGCCAGCAGCCCAAGCGGGGGGGTCTACAATGAGCAGTTCTTC. Translating it yields CASSPSGGVYNEQFF.

The V and J genes are TRBV5-8 and TRBJ2-1; TRBD2 might be the D (6 bases). The V and J ends lost 7 bases and 4 bases respectively, with 15 bases between them. The CDR3 sequence is 14 residues long. The germline V gene encodes CDR1 SGHTS and CDR2 YDEGEE. Here the CDR3 DNA reads TGTGCCAGCTTCACCGGGACTGGATACAATGAGCAGTTCTTC. Translated, it gives CASFTGTGYNEQFF. The whole variable domain, remainder taken from reference TRBV5-8 and TRBJ2-1, is EAGVTQSPTHLIKTRGQQATLRCSPISGHTSVYWYQQALGLGLQFLLWYDEGEERNRGNFPPRFSGRQFPNYSSELNVNALELEDSALYLCASFTGTGYNEQFFGPGTRLTVL.

This clone was picked up one time. The chain recombines TRBV11-2 with TRBJ1-2; 10 bases map to TRBD1. J gave up 8 bases and V 5 bases, and 5 bases lay outside the gene matches. The germline CDR1 and CDR2 sequences are SGHAT and FQNNGV. The CDR3 has 13 amino acids. CDR3 sequence reads: CASSAGQGGGYTF. CDR3 DNA sequence: TGTGCCAGCAGCGCCGGACAGGGGGGCGGCTACACCTTC.

The chain couples TRBV5-4 to TRBJ1-1, with D perhaps matching TRBD1 (5 bases). Germline lookup yields CDR1 SGHNT and CDR2 YYREEE (reference sequence). CDR3 length: 14 amino acids. V was pared by 3 bases and J by 1 base, with 10 bases between. The DNA of the CDR3 is TGTGCCAGCAGCTGGGACTGGGGGAACACTGAAGCTTTCTTT. Its protein product is CASSWDWGNTEAFF.

The chain carries TRBV3-1 (or the pseudogene TRBV3-2) and TRBJ2-7, with D perhaps matching TRBD2 (7 bases). The V and J ends lost 1 base and 3 bases respectively, with 13 bases between them. The CDR3 is 15 residues long. Germline CDR1 is LGHDT and CDR2 is YNNKEL (reference sequence). As DNA, the CDR3 is TGTGCCAGCAGCCAAGGTGGGGGGGCAGGCTACGAGCAGTACTTC. Translation gives CASSQGGGAGYEQYF.

V is TRBV6-5 and J is TRBJ2-1; D might be TRBD1 (5 bases). Germline CDR1 is MNHEY and CDR2 is SVGAGI. This CDR3 region has 15 residues. Trimming removed 8 bases at V and 7 bases at J, with 21 bases between. The CDR3 DNA is TGTGCCAGCGGGTACCAGGGATCTGGGCGGAATGAGCAGTTCTTC. Translating gives CASGYQGSGRNEQFF.

This sequence joins TRBV5-1 and TRBJ1-2; D remains ambiguous. CDR1 SGHRS and CDR2 YFSETQ come from the germline V gene. Trimming removed 0 bases at V and 4 bases at J, with 4 bases between. This CDR3 is 12 amino acids long. The CDR3: CASSLDSYGYTF. Here the CDR3 DNA reads TGCGCCAGCAGCTTGGATAGCTATGGCTACACCTTC.

This chain uses TRBV12-3 or TRBV12-4 with TRBJ2-7; no clear D. The CDR3 totals 12 residues. V lost 2 bases and J lost 3, with 5 bases in between. CDR3 coding DNA: TGTGCCAGCAGTTTATGGGTCTACGAGCAGTACTTC. Its protein product is CASSLWVYEQYF.